The 32 T cell receptor beta chains given below trace back to one sample, sequenced in a study of early T cells in non-severe SARS-CoV-2 infection. TCRdb re-derived calls from the 5' RACE reads in MiXCR, one entry per CDR3 protein. The sample lists 80,000 to 95,000 distinct CDR3 sequences; about 15% were seen once. Sequencing was carried out using whole blood. These receptors all come from an adult who was a healthcare worker with PCR-confirmed SARS-CoV-2 infection or an uninfected control (not recorded which).

The chain uses TRBV29-1 and TRBJ1-1; D remains ambiguous. The V gene lost 4 bases and the J gene lost 1 base, with 7 bases spanning the gap. Germline V gene data show CDR1 as SQVTM and CDR2 as ANQGSEA. The CDR3 contains 12 residues. The CDR3 reads CSVVPQNTEAFF. CDR3 coding DNA: TGCAGCGTTGTCCCTCAGAACACTGAAGCTTTCTTT. Full variable domain (rest looked up from reference TRBV29-1 and TRBJ1-1): SAVISQKPSRDICQRGTSLTIQCQVDSQVTMMFWYRQQPGQSLTLIATANQGSEATYESGFVIDKFPISRPNLTFSTLTVSNMSPEDSSIYLCSVVPQNTEAFFGQGTRLTVV.

This clonotype appeared a few times. CDR3 coding DNA: TGTGCCAGCAGCCCCATGGGGGGCGAGCAGTACGTC. It is translated as CASSPMGGEQYV. V usage is TRBV7-3 and J usage is TRBJ2-7; D may be TRBD2 (6 bases). Trimming took off 5 bases at V and 6 bases at J, with 11 bases between the two ends. Germline V gene data show CDR1 as SGHTA and CDR2 as FQGTGA. This CDR3 is 12 amino acids long.

The V gene is TRBV3-1, the J gene TRBJ2-5, with a weak D call TRBD2 (5 bases). Germline values: CDR1 LGHDT, CDR2 YNNKEL (reference sequence). The CDR3 length is 17 residues. V was cut by 1 base and J by 4 bases, with 19 bases left in between. In nucleotides, the CDR3 is TGTGCCAGCAGCCAAGGAAGGGTTAGCGTGGTAATAGAGACCCAGTACTTC. Its protein product is CASSQGRVSVVIETQYF.

The chain has TRBV20-1 and TRBJ2-1; D is perhaps TRBD2 (7 bases). CDR1 and CDR2 (germline): DFQATT, SNEGSKA (reference sequence). Trimming removed 2 bases at V and 9 bases at J, with 20 bases between. The CDR3 has 15 amino acids. CDR3 sequence: CSARPGREGHGEQFF. The CDR3 DNA follows: TGCAGTGCTAGACCTGGGAGGGAGGGACACGGTGAGCAGTTCTTC.

The CDR3 region is CASSLVGTRGNSPLHF. For the CDR3, the DNA is TGTGCCAGCAGCTTAGTGGGTACCCGGGGTAATTCACCCCTCCACTTT. The rearrangement joins TRBV7-2 to TRBJ1-6; D is unresolved. V lost 1 base and J lost 6, with 13 bases in between. Germline assignment: CDR1 SGHTA and CDR2 FQGNSA. CDR3 length equals 16 residues.

This clonotype was observed at least ten times. V and J are TRBV3-1 and TRBJ2-5, with a possible D match to TRBD2 (6 bases). Trimming removed 0 bases from V and 6 bases from J, with 14 bases in between. CDR1 LGHDT and CDR2 YNNKEL come from the germline V gene (reference sequence). This CDR3 has 15 amino acids. The CDR3 here is CASSQDFVGGKTQYF. The CDR3 region has the DNA TGTGCCAGCAGCCAAGATTTTGTCGGCGGGAAGACCCAGTACTTC.

This chain joins TRBV9 and TRBJ2-3; D unclear. V was trimmed by 5 bases and J by 2 bases, leaving 6 bases between them. The germline V gene has CDR1 SGDLS and CDR2 YYNGEE. This CDR3 comprises 12 residues. The DNA for the CDR3 is TGTGCCAGCAGAGGGTACACAGATACGCAGTATTTT. Its translation: CASRGYTDTQYF.

This clonotype was counted between two and nine times. This sequence joins TRBV4-1 and TRBJ1-4; perhaps TRBD1 as D (6 bases). In germline, CDR1 is MGHRA, CDR2 YSYEKL. CDR3 length equals 19 residues. V was pared by 2 bases and J by 0 bases, with 19 bases between. The CDR3 here is CASSQPRPGGDPTNEKLFF. The DNA of the CDR3 is TGCGCCAGCAGCCAACCCAGACCGGGGGGCGACCCAACTAATGAAAAACTGTTTTTT.

This clonotype was recorded many times. V and J are TRBV3-1 and TRBJ1-6; no clear D gene. Germline assignment: CDR1 LGHDT and CDR2 YNNKEL (reference sequence). The CDR3 totals 17 residues. V was trimmed by 1 base and J by 7 bases, leaving 17 bases between them. The CDR3 DNA reads as TGTGCCAGCAGCCAAGGAAGTCAGGCTCGACGGAATTCACCCCTCCACTTT. Its translation is CASSQGSQARRNSPLHF. Supplemented by reference TRBV3-1 and TRBJ1-6, the full variable domain reads DTAVSQTPKYLVTQMGNDKSIKCEQNLGHDTMYWYKQDSKKFLKIMFSYNNKELIINETVPNRFSPKSPDKAHLNLHINSLELGDSAVYFCASSQGSQARRNSPLHFGNGTRLTVT.

J is TRBJ2-2 and V is TRBV18, with D possibly matching TRBD1 (6 bases). The CDR3 has 16 residues. V was clipped by 1 base and J by 1 base, with 10 bases between them. From germline, CDR1 is KGHSH and CDR2 LQKENI. The DNA for the CDR3 is TGTGCCAGCTCACCACGTTCACAGGGGAACACCGGGGAGCTGTTTTTT. This sequence encodes CASSPRSQGNTGELFF.

In its sample, this clonotype was seen a few times. This chain joins TRBV7-8 and TRBJ2-2; TRBD1 aligns across 7 bases. Germline V gene lookup returns CDR1 SGHVS and CDR2 FQNEAQ. Unmatched junction bases numbered 6, after V lost 3 bases and J lost 2 bases. There are 16 residues in the CDR3. CDR3 amino acids: CASSFYGTANTGELFF. CDR3 DNA sequence: TGTGCCAGCAGCTTTTATGGGACAGCTAACACCGGGGAGCTGTTTTTT.

Written as DNA, the CDR3 is TGTGCCATCAGTGAGGCCCACCAACCCAGTCCTGAAGCTTTCTTT. It translates to CAISEAHQPSPEAFF. V gene TRBV10-3 combines with J gene TRBJ1-1; D remains ambiguous. The CDR3 runs to 15 residues. Trimming stripped 2 bases from V and 6 bases from J, with 16 bases between. CDR1 is ENHRY and CDR2 is SYGVKD in the germline V gene.

V and J are TRBV24-1 and TRBJ2-1, with a tentative D call TRBD1 (6 bases). V dropped 3 bases and J dropped 0 bases, with 11 bases sitting between them. This CDR3 has 16 residues. Per germline, CDR1 KGHDR and CDR2 SFDVKD. CDR3 sequence: CATSDLQGSSYNEQFF. The CDR3 nucleotides read TGTGCCACCAGTGATCTACAGGGAAGCTCCTACAATGAGCAGTTCTTC.

This clonotype occurred many times. The rearrangement links TRBV7-2 to TRBJ2-3; possibly TRBD2 for D (6 bases). CDR3 length equals 15 residues. CDR1 and CDR2 (germline): SGHTA, FQGNSA. V was pared by 1 base and J by 4 bases, with 12 bases between. The CDR3: CASSLVGRGPDTQYF. The CDR3 DNA is TGTGCCAGCAGCTTAGTGGGGCGGGGTCCAGATACGCAGTATTTT.

This clonotype has only one observation. The chain joins TRBV29-1 to TRBJ2-3; D might be TRBD1 (6 bases). Germline V lookup: CDR1 SQVTM, CDR2 ANQGSEA. The CDR3 extends over 13 amino acids. V lost 6 bases and J lost 4, with 14 bases in between. The chain's CDR3 is CSVLQQGPDTQYF. In DNA, the CDR3 is TGCAGCGTCCTCCAACAGGGCCCAGATACGCAGTATTTT.

The rearrangement uses TRBV21-1 and TRBJ1-1. TRBV21-1 is an annotated pseudogene. The CDR3 sequence is 13 residues long. The chain's CDR3 is CASSQVLNTEAFF. In DNA, the CDR3 is TGTGCCAGCAGCCAGGTCCTGAACACTGAAGCTTTCTTT.

This clonotype was seen at least ten times. CDR3 DNA: TGTGCCACCAGTGATCCAGACTTGTACCGCGGGGAGCTGTTTTTT. It translates to CATSDPDLYRGELFF. The J gene is TRBJ2-2, the V gene TRBV24-1; no definite D call. Per the germline V gene, CDR1 is KGHDR and CDR2 is SFDVKD. V was pared by 3 bases and J by 7 bases, with 14 bases between. The CDR3 is made up of 15 amino acids.

This chain uses TRBV20-1 with TRBJ1-1; D is unclear. The germline V and J ends were trimmed by 6 bases and 5 bases, with 13 bases remaining between them. CDR3 size: 12 residues. Germline CDR1 and CDR2: DFQATT and SNEGSKA (reference sequence). The CDR3 DNA sequence: TGCAGTGCCAAGATTGTGAGGACTGAAGCTTTCTTT. This sequence encodes CSAKIVRTEAFF.

This chain uses TRBV3-1 with TRBJ1-4; D is ambiguous. The V gene's germline CDR1 is LGHDT and CDR2 YNNKEL (reference sequence). The CDR3 is 14 amino acids. Trimming shortened V by 2 bases and J by 7 bases, and 11 bases separated the two germline ends. CDR3 loop: CASSQSERSEKLFF. The CDR3 DNA sequence: TGTGCCAGCAGCCAATCGGAAAGGAGTGAAAAACTGTTTTTT.

The chain joins TRBV7-2 to TRBJ1-6, with D maybe TRBD1 (5 bases). The CDR3 length is 14 residues. The germline CDR1 and CDR2 sequences are SGHTA and FQGNSA. The V end was cut by 1 base, the J end by 7 bases, with 8 bases between. The DNA for the CDR3 is TGTGCCAGCAGCTTAGGGGGCGTGAATTCACCCCTCCACTTT. Amino acid sequence: CASSLGGVNSPLHF.

This chain links TRBV9 with TRBJ1-2, with 9 bases fitting TRBD1. In germline, CDR1 is SGDLS, CDR2 YYNGEE. Trimming took 3 bases from V and 4 from J; bases not matched to a gene: 13. The CDR3 contains 17 residues. The CDR3 DNA sequence: TGTGCCAGCAGCGGGACAACGAGACAGGGGGGGCCCTATGGCTACACCTTC. Its protein is CASSGTTRQGGPYGYTF. The full variable domain, rest sourced from reference TRBV9 and TRBJ1-2, is DSGVTQTPKHLITATGQRVTLRCSPRSGDLSVYWYQQSLDQGLQFLIQYYNGEERAKGNILERFSAQQFPDLHSELNLSSLELGDSALYFCASSGTTRQGGPYGYTFGSGTRLTVV.

V gene TRBV11-2 combines with J gene TRBJ2-5; D possibly corresponds to TRBD2 (5 bases). The CDR3 extends over 14 amino acids. Germline V CDR1 and CDR2: SGHAT, FQNNGV. V gave up 1 base and J gave up 5 bases, with 11 bases separating them. In nucleotides, the CDR3 is TGTGCCAGCAGCTTAGCCGCGGGTCGGGAGACCCAGTACTTC. Translated: CASSLAAGRETQYF.

This clonotype was counted between two and nine times. The chain carries TRBV6-1 and TRBJ2-3; 8 bases fit TRBD1. The CDR3 covers 14 residues. With 6 bases clipped from V and 3 bases from J, the junction kept 5 bases outside the gene matches. The germline V gene has CDR1 MNHNS and CDR2 SASEGT. The CDR3 reads CASRKTGVTDTQYF. The DNA for the CDR3 is TGTGCCAGCAGAAAGACAGGGGTAACAGATACGCAGTATTTT.

This clonotype turned up a few times. This chain links TRBV12-3 or TRBV12-4 with TRBJ1-5; D not certain. V gave up 3 bases and J gave up 6 bases, with 6 bases separating them. The CDR3 runs 12 residues. The CDR3 nucleotides are TGTGCCAGCAGTTTTGGGAGTCAGCCCCAGCATTTT. Protein product: CASSFGSQPQHF.

The rearrangement uses TRBV5-1 and TRBJ2-2; TRBD1 agrees at 10 bases. CDR1 SGHRS and CDR2 YFSETQ come from the germline V gene. CDR3 length: 18 amino acids. J gave up 7 bases and V 3 bases, and 15 bases lay outside the gene matches. CDR3 loop: CASSWTGTGEMYVGELFF. In DNA form, the CDR3 reads TGCGCCAGCAGCTGGACCGGGACAGGGGAGATGTATGTCGGGGAGCTGTTTTTT.

This clonotype appeared a few times. V and J are TRBV29-1 and TRBJ2-1, with 7 bases fitting TRBD1. Germline assignment: CDR1 SQVTM and CDR2 ANQGSEA. The CDR3 is 12 amino acids. Germline trimming cut 2 bases from V and 9 bases from J; bases unmatched to any gene: 4. CDR3 bases: TGCAGCGTTGAACCTGACAGGGCTGAGCAGTTCTTC. It specifies CSVEPDRAEQFF.

The chain uses TRBV5-1 and TRBJ1-1; 8 positions agree with TRBD1. V dropped 4 bases and J dropped 4; count of bases not matched to a gene: 9. This CDR3 is 15 amino acids long. The V gene's germline CDR1 is SGHRS and CDR2 YFSETQ. CDR3 residues: CASSLNQGASTEAFF. CDR3 DNA: TGCGCCAGCAGCCTGAACCAGGGGGCGAGCACTGAAGCTTTCTTT.

The genes are TRBV2 and TRBJ2-2, with a tentative D call TRBD2 (6 bases). This CDR3 is built from 18 residues. Germline CDR1 reads SNHLY; CDR2 reads FYNNEI. V was trimmed by 1 base and J by 0 bases, leaving 15 bases between them. The CDR3 is CASSEEATSSPNTGELFF. The CDR3, as DNA: TGTGCCAGCAGTGAAGAAGCGACTAGTAGTCCGAACACCGGGGAGCTGTTTTTT.

CDR3 residues: CASTDWRDESSPLHF. The CDR3 coding sequence is TGTGCCAGCACTGACTGGCGCGATGAAAGTTCACCCCTCCACTTT. The rearrangement links TRBV6-6 to TRBJ1-6; D is unresolved. This CDR3 has 15 residues. V lost 7 bases to trimming and J lost 9 bases, with 19 bases between them. CDR1 is MNHNY, CDR2 SVGAGI, per germline (reference sequence).

This clonotype was seen at least ten times. The J gene is TRBJ1-2, the V gene TRBV12-3 or TRBV12-4; D might be TRBD1 (5 bases). Trimming shortened V by 7 bases and J by 5 bases, and 11 bases separated the two germline ends. There are 12 residues in the CDR3. The CDR3 spells CASTKGTYGYTF. CDR3 sequence (DNA): TGTGCCAGCACCAAAGGGACTTATGGCTACACCTTC.

The chain employs TRBV4-2 and TRBJ2-2; 9 nucleotides match TRBD2. There are 18 residues in the CDR3. The germline V gene encodes CDR1 LGHNA and CDR2 YNFKEQ. Trimming removed 0 bases from V and 6 bases from J; junction bases left unmatched: 11. CDR3 sequence: CASSQETRGGDEAGELFF. CDR3 nucleotides: TGTGCCAGCAGCCAAGAAACGCGGGGGGGCGACGAAGCCGGGGAGCTGTTTTTT.

This clonotype was recorded at least ten times. The rearrangement joins TRBV4-1 to TRBJ2-2, with 12 positions matching TRBD2. This CDR3 comprises 19 residues. The trim removed 2 bases at V and 0 bases at J, leaving 7 bases unmatched. In germline, CDR1 is MGHRA, CDR2 YSYEKL. CDR3 nucleotides: TGCGCCAGCAGCCAACTAGCGGGGGGGCCCAGCGCGAACACCGGGGAGCTGTTTTTT. Its protein is CASSQLAGGPSANTGELFF.